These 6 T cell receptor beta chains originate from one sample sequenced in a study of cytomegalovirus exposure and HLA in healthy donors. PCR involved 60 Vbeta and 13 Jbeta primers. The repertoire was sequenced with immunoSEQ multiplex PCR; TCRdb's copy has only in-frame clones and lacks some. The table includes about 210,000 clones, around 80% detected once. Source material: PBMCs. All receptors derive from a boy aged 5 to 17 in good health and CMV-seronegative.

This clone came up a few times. This CDR3 is CASSVTGFGELFF. CDR3 DNA: TGTGCCAGCAGCGTAACAGGGTTCGGGGAGCTGTTTTTT. The rearrangement joins TRBV9 to TRBJ2-2; possible D gene TRBD1, 6 bases. The germline CDR1 and CDR2 sequences are SGDLS and YYNGEE. This CDR3 comprises 13 residues. Trimming pared 1 base from V and 7 bases from J, leaving 8 bases between.

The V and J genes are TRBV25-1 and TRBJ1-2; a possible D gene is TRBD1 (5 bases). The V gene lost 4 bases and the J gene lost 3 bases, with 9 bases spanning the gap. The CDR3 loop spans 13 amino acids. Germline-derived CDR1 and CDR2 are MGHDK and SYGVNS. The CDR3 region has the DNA TGTGCCAGCAGTGTTGACAGCTACTATGGCTACACCTTC. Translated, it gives CASSVDSYYGYTF.

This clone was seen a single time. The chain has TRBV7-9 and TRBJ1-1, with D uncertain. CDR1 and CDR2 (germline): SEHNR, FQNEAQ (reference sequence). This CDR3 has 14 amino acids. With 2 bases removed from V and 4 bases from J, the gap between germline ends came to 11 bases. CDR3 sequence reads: CASSLNPRGTEAFF. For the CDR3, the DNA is TGTGCCAGCAGCTTAAATCCCCGAGGCACTGAAGCTTTCTTT.

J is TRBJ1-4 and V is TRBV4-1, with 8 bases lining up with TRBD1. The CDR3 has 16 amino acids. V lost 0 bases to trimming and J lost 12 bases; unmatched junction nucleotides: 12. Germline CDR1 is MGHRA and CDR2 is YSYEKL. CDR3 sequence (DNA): TGCGCCAGCAGCCAAGATTTAGGGACAGGAATTAGGGAACTGTTTTTT. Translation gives CASSQDLGTGIRELFF.

DNA of the CDR3: TGTGCCAGCAGCCTAGGACAGCCGAACACTGAAGCTTTCTTT. This codes for CASSLGQPNTEAFF. The gene calls are TRBV5-8 and TRBJ1-1; a weak D match, TRBD1 (6 bases). CDR1 and CDR2 (germline): SGHTS, YDEGEE. The V end was cut by 4 bases, the J end by 1 base, with 11 bases between. This CDR3 is built from 14 residues.

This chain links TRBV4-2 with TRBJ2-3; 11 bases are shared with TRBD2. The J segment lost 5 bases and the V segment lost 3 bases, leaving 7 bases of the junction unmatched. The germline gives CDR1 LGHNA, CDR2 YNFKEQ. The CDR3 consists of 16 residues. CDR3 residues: CASSQQLAGAGDTQYF. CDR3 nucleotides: TGTGCCAGCAGCCAGCAACTAGCGGGGGCTGGAGATACGCAGTATTTT.